The sequence of this T cell receptor beta chain was determined in a study of T cell responses to AZD1222 COVID-19 vaccine. Trimming left V 2 bases short and J 2 bases short, with 10 bases between. The CDR3 runs 15 residues. Germline-derived CDR1 and CDR2 are SNHLY and FYNNEI. A note on this clone: Its antigen is currently unknown.

Overall study results and limits: Mostly white British, mostly female donors; authors suggested clonal diversity may be underestimated.

Some clones are missing from TCRdb's copy, which holds only in-frame ones; the method was immunoSEQ multiplex PCR. The sample yields 70,000 to 85,000 clones, 83% seen once. Analysis merged second doses at about 4 or about 12 weeks. The sequencing used peripheral blood, collected 28 days after the second AZD1222 dose. The TCR originated in an adult who received the AZD1222 COVID-19 vaccine. The chain recombines TRBV2 with TRBJ1-5; TRBD1 is a possible D gene (5 bases). CDR3 sequence (DNA): TGTGCCAGCAGTGAAATCCTGGGGCGCAATCAGCCCCAGCATTTT. Translating gives CASSEILGRNQPQHF.